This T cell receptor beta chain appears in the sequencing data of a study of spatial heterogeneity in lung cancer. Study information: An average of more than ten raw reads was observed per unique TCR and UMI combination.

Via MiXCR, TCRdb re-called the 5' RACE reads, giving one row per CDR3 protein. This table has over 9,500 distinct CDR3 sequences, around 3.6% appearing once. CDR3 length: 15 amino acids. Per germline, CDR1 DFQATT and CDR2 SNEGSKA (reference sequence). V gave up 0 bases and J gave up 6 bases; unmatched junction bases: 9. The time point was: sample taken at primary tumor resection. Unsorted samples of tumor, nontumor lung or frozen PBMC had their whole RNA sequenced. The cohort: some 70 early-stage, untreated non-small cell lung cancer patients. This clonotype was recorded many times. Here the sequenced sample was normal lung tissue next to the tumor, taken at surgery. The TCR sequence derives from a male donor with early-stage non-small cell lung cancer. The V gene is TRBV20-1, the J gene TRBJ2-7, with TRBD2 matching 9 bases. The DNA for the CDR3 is TGCAGTGCTAGAGATAGGGCGGGAGGGCCATTCGAGCAGTACTTC. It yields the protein CSARDRAGGPFEQYF.